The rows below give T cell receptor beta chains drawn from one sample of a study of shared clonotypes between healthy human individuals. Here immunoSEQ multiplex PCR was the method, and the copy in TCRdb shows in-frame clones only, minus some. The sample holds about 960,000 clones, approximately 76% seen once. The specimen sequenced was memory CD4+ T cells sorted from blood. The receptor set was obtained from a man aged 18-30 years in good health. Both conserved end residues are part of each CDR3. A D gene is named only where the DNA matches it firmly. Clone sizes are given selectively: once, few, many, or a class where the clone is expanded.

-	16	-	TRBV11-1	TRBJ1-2	TGTGCCAGCAGCCCGACGCAGACTACAAAGCGATATGGCTACACCTTC	CASSPTQTTKRYGYTF
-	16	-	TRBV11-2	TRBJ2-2	TGTGCCAGCAGCTTAGCGGCGGGGTACAGGACCGGGGAGCTGTTTTTT	CASSLAAGYRTGELFF
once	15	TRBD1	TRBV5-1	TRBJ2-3	TGCGCCAGCAGCTTGGGAGGGACAGCATTAGATACGCAGTATTTT	CASSLGGTALDTQYF
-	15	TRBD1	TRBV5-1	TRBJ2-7	TGCGCCAGCAGCCGCTCGGGACAGGGCATCTACGAGCAGTACTTC	CASSRSGQGIYEQYF
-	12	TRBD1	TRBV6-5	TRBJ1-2	TGTGCCAGCAGGCCAGGGGGGGCTGGCTACACCTTC	CASRPGGAGYTF
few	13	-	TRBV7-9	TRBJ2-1	TGTGCCAGCAGCTTAGAGGGCGGCTATAGGGGCTTCTTC	CASSLEGGYRGFF
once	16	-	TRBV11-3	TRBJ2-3	TGTGCCAGCAGCTTATTTAGCGGACAAGCCACAGATACGCAGTATTTT	CASSLFSGQATDTQYF
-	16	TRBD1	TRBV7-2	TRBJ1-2	TGTGCCAGCAGCCCTGAACCCCAGGGGGGCCACTATGGCTACACCTTC	CASSPEPQGGHYGYTF
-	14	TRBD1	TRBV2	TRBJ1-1	TGTGCCAGCAGGGTAGGACAGGGCGTTGCGGAAGCTTTCTTT	CASRVGQGVAEAFF
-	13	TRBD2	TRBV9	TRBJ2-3	TGTGCCAGCAACCGGGAGGGAACAGATACGCAGTATTTT	CASNREGTDTQYF
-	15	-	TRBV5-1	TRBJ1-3	TGCGCCAGCAGCTTGGCATCAGGGTCTGGAAACACCATATATTTT	CASSLASGSGNTIYF
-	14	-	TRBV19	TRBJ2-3	TGTGCCAGTAGTGTGGCGGCTAGCACAGATACGCAGTATTTT	CASSVAASTDTQYF
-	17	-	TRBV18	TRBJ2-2	TGTGCCAGCTCACCAGACTCCTCTTCTCGCCCTACCGGGGAGCTGTTTTTT	CASSPDSSSRPTGELFF
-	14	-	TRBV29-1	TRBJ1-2	TGCAGCGTTGAAACTGGGGGGCTTAACTATGGCTACACCTTC	CSVETGGLNYGYTF
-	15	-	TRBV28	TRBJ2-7	TGTGCCAGCAGTCGCGGGGAGCTCGTATCCTACGAGCAGTACTTC	CASSRGELVSYEQYF
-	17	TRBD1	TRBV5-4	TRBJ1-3	TGTGCCAGCAGCCCCGGGACAGGGATGACCTCTGGAAACACCATATATTTT	CASSPGTGMTSGNTIYF
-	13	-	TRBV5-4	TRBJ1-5	TGTGCCAGCAGCAGGGACAAGAATCAGCCCCAGCATTTT	CASSRDKNQPQHF
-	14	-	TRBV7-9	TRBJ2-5	TGTGCCAGCAGCTTACAAGGGTTCCGAGAGACCCAGTACTTC	CASSLQGFRETQYF
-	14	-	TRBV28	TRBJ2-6	TGTGCCAGCAGTTTGCCCCCTGGGGCCAACGTCCTGACTTTC	CASSLPPGANVLTF
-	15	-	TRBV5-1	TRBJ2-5	TGCGCCAGCAGCCCCGGGGCAGGGCAGAGAGAGACCCAGTACTTC	CASSPGAGQRETQYF
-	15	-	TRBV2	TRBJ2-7	TGTGCCAGCAGAGACGACAGCCTCGGCTCCTACGAGCAGTACTTC	CASRDDSLGSYEQYF
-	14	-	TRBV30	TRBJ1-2	TGTGCCTGGAGAGCGGCCAAACATAACTATGGCTACACCTTC	CAWRAAKHNYGYTF
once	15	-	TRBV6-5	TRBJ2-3	TGTGCCAGCAGGGAGGAGGGTTTAGGGAGAGATACGCAGTATTTT	CASREEGLGRDTQYF
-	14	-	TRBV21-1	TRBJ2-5	TGTGCCACTCTCGGAGTCGGGGGGGCGGAGACCCAGTACTTC	CATLGVGGAETQYF
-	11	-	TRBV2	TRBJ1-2	TGTGCCAGCAGTGAATTGGCCGGCTACACCTTC	CASSELAGYTF
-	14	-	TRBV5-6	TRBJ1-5	TGTGCCAGCAGCTTGGGGGGCGTAAATCAGCCCCAGCATTTT	CASSLGGVNQPQHF
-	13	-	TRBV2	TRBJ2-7	TGTGCCAGCAGATCCGACGGACAGTACGAGCAGTACTTC	CASRSDGQYEQYF
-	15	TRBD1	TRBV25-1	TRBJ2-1	TGTGCCAGCAGTGAAGGGCAGGGGGCCTACAATGAGCAGTTCTTC	CASSEGQGAYNEQFF
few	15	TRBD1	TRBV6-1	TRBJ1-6	TGTGCCAGCAGTGATGGGGACAGGGCAAATTCACCCCTCCACTTT	CASSDGDRANSPLHF
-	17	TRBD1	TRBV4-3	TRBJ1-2	TGCGCCAGCAGCCAAGGAGCCGCGGGACAGCCTAAGAGTGGCTACACCTTC	CASSQGAAGQPKSGYTF
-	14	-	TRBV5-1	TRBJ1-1	TGCGCCAGCAGCCAATGGGGGCTTGGCACTGAAGCTTTCTTT	CASSQWGLGTEAFF
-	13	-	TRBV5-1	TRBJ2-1	TGCGCCAGCAGCTCAAGGGGCTACAATGAGCAGTTCTTC	CASSSRGYNEQFF
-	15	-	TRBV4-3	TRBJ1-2	TGCGCCAGCAGCCAAGAAACTGTTGCCGCCGGAGGCTACACCTTC	CASSQETVAAGGYTF
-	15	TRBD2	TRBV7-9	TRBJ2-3	TGTGCCAGCAGCCTAGCGGGGGCTGGGACAGATACGCAGTATTTT	CASSLAGAGTDTQYF
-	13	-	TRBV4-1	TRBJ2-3	TGCGCCAGCAGCGGGAGGAACACAGATACGCAGTATTTT	CASSGRNTDTQYF
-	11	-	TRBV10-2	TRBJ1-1	TGCGCCAGCTGGAGAAACACTGAAGCTTTCTTT	CASWRNTEAFF
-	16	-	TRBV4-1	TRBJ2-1	TGCGCCAGCAGCCCCGTCCTAGTGAGTATTTACAATGAGCAGTTCTTC	CASSPVLVSIYNEQFF
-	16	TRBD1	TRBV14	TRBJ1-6	TGTGCCAGCAGCCAAGTGGGGCAGGGGGCCAATTCACCCCTCCACTTT	CASSQVGQGANSPLHF
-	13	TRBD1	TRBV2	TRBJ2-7	TGTGCCAGCAGAAGGACAGGGATCTACGAGCAGTACTTC	CASRRTGIYEQYF
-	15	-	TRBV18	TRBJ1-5	TGTGCCAGCTCACCACCGAACAGAGGTGATCAGCCCCAGCATTTT	CASSPPNRGDQPQHF
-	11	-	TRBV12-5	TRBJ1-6	TGTGCTAGTGGACACGATTCACCCCTCCACTTT	CASGHDSPLHF
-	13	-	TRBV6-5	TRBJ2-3	TGTGCCAGCAGACGTTCGGGGGCAGATACGCAGTATTTT	CASRRSGADTQYF
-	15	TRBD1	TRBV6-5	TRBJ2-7	TGTGCCAGCAGTTACGATGGGACAGGGGCCTACGAGCAGTACTTC	CASSYDGTGAYEQYF
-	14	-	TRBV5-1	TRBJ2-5	TGCGCCAGCAGCTTAGGGAAGGAGCGAGAGACCCAGTACTTC	CASSLGKERETQYF
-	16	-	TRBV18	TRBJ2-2	TGTGCCAGCTCACCACCAGGGGGGTCGAACACCGGGGAGCTGTTTTTT	CASSPPGGSNTGELFF
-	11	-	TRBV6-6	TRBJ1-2	TGTGCCAGCAGTTTACAGGGTGGCTACACCTTC	CASSLQGGYTF
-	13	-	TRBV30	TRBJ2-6	TGTGCCTGGAGTGGCTCTGGGGCCAACGTCCTGACTTTC	CAWSGSGANVLTF
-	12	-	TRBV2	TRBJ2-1	TGTGCCAGCAGTGAAGCTGGCAATGAGCAGTTCTTC	CASSEAGNEQFF
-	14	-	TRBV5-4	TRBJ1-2	TGTGCCAGCAGCTTGGACTCTCAGGCGGGTGGCTACACCTTC	CASSLDSQAGGYTF
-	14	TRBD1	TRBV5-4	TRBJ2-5	TGTGCCAGCAGCTCCACAGGGGGCCGAGAGACCCAGTACTTC	CASSSTGGRETQYF
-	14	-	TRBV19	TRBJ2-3	TGTGCCAGTAGTATAGTGGGAAACACAGATACGCAGTATTTT	CASSIVGNTDTQYF